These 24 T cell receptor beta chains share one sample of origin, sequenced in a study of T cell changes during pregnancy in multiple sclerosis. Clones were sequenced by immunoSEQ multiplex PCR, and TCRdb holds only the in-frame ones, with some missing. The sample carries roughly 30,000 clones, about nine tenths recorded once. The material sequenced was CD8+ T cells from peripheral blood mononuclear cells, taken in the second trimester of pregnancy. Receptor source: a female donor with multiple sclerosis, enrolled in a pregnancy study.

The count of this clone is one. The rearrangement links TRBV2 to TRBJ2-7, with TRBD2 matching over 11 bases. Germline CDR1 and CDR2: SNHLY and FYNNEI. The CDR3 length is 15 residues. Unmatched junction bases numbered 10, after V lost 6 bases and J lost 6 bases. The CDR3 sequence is CASSSPGLAGAEQYF. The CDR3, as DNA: TGTGCCAGCAGCTCCCCCGGACTAGCGGGCGCCGAGCAGTACTTC.

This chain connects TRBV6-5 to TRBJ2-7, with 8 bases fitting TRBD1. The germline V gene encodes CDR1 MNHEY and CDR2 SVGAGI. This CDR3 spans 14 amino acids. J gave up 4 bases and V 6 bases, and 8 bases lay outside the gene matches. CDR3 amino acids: CASSAGGALYEQYF. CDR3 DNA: TGTGCCAGCAGCGCAGGGGGCGCTTTATACGAGCAGTACTTC.

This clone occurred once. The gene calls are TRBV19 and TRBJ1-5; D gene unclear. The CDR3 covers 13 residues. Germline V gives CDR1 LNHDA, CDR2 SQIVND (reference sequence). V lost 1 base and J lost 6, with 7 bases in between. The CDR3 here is CASSIVGSQPQHF. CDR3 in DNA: TGTGCCAGTAGTATAGTCGGGAGTCAGCCCCAGCATTTT.

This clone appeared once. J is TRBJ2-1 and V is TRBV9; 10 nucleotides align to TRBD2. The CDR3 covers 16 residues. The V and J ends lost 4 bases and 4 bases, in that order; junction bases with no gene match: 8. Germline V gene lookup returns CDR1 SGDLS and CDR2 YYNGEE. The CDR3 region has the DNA TGTGCCAGCAGCCCAACAACTAGCGGGATATACAATGAGCAGTTCTTC. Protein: CASSPTTSGIYNEQFF.

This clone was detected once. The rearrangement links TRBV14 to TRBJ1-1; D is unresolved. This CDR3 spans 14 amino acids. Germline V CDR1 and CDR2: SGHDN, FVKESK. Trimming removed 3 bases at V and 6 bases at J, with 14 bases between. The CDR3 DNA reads TGTGCCAGCAGCCATTACCACCCTACGTCTGAAGCTTTCTTT. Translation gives CASSHYHPTSEAFF.

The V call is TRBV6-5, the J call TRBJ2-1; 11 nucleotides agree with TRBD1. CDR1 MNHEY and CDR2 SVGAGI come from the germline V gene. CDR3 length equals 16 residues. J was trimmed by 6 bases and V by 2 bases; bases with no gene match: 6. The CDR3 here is CASSYLGQGAVNEQFF. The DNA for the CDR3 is TGTGCCAGCAGTTACCTCGGACAGGGGGCGGTCAATGAGCAGTTCTTC.

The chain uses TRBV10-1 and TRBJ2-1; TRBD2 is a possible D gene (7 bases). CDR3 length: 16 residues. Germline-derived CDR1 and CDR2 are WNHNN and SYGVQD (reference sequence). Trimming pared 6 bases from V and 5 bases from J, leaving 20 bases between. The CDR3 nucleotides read TGCGCCAGCAGCGGGGGGCCTGGGCTAGCGGACAATGAGCAGTTCTTC. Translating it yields CASSGGPGLADNEQFF.

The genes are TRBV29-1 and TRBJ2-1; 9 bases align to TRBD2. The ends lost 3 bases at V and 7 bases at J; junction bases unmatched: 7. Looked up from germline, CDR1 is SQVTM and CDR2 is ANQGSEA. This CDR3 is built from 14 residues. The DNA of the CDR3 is TGCAGCGTTGATAGGGCGGGAGGGCCTAATGAGCAGTTCTTC. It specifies CSVDRAGGPNEQFF.

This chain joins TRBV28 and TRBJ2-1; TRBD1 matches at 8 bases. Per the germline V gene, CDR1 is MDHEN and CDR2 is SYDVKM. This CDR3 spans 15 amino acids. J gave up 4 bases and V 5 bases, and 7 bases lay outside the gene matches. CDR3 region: CASSRRDRIYNEQFF. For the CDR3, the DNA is TGTGCCAGCAGTCGCCGGGACAGGATTTACAATGAGCAGTTCTTC.

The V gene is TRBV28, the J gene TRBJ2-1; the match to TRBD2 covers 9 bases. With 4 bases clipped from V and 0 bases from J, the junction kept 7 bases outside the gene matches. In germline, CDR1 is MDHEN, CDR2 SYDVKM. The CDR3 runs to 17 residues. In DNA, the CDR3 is TGTGCCAGCAGTTGGGCTAGCGGGGACAGCTCCTACAATGAGCAGTTCTTC. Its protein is CASSWASGDSSYNEQFF.

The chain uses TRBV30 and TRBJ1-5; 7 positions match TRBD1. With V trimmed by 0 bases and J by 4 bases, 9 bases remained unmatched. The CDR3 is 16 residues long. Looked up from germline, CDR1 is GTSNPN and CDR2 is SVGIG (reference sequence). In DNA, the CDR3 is TGTGCCTGGAGTGTACTAGGGGTCAGGGGGAATCAGCCCCAGCATTTT. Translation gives CAWSVLGVRGNQPQHF. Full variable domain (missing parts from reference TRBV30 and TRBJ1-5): SQTIHQWPATLVQPVGSPLSLECTVEGTSNPNLYWYRQAAGRGLQLLFYSVGIGQISSEVPQNLSASRPQDRQFILSSKKLLLSDSGFYLCAWSVLGVRGNQPQHFGDGTRLSIL.

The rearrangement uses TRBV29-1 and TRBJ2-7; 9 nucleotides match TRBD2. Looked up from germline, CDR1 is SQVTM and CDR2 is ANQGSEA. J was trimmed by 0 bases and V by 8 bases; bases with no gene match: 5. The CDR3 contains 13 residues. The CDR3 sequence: CSTASGDSYEQYF. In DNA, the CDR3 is TGCAGCACCGCTAGCGGGGACTCCTACGAGCAGTACTTC.

CDR3 amino acids: CASSLRTSGSREQYF. CDR3 coding DNA: TGTGCCAGCAGCCTTAGGACTAGCGGGAGTCGCGAGCAGTACTTC. The V gene is TRBV5-4, the J gene TRBJ2-7; TRBD2 matches 13 bases. Germline CDR1 and CDR2: SGHNT and YYREEE (reference sequence). J gave up 6 bases and V 4 bases, and 7 bases lay outside the gene matches. The CDR3 contains 15 residues.

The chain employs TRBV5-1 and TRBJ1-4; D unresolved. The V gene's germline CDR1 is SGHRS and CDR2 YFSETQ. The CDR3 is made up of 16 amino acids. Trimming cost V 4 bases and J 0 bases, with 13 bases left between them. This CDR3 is CASSPSGRPTNEKLFF. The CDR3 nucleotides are TGCGCCAGCAGCCCGTCAGGCCGACCAACTAATGAAAAACTGTTTTTT.

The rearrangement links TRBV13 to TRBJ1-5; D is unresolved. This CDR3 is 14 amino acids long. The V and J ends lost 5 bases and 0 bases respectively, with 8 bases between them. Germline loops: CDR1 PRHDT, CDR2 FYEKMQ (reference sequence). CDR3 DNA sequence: TGTGCCAGCAGCCTGGGCCGTAGCAATCAGCCCCAGCATTTT. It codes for CASSLGRSNQPQHF.

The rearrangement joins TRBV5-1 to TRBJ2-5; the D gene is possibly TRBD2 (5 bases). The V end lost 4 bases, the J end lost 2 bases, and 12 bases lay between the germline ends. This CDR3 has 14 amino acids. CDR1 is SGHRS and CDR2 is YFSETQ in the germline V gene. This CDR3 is CASSIPTGQETQYF. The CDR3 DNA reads TGCGCCAGCAGCATACCGACGGGACAAGAGACCCAGTACTTC.

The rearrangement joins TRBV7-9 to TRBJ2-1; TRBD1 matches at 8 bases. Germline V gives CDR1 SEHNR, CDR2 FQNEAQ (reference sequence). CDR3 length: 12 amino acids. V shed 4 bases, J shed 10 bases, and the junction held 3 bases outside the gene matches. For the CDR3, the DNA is TGTGCCAGCAGCTCGACAGGGGTCGAGCAGTTCTTC. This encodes CASSSTGVEQFF.

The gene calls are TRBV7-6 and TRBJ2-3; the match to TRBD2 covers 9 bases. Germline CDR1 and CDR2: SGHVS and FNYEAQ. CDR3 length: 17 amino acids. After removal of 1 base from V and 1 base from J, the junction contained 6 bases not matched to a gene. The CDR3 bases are TGTGCCAGCAGCTTAGGCGCGGGAGGGCCGGGCACAGATACGCAGTATTTT. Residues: CASSLGAGGPGTDTQYF.

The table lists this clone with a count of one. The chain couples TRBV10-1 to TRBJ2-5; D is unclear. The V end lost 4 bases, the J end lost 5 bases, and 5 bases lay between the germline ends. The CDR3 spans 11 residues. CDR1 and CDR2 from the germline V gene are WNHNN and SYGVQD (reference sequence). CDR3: CASSVCETQYF. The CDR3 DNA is TGCGCCAGCAGTGTATGTGAGACCCAGTACTTC.

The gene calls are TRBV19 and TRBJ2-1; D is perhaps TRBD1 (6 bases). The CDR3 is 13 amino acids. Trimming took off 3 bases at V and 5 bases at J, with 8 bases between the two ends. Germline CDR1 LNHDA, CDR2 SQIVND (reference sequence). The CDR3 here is CASSIAGDNEQFF. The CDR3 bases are TGTGCCAGTAGTATTGCAGGGGACAATGAGCAGTTCTTC.

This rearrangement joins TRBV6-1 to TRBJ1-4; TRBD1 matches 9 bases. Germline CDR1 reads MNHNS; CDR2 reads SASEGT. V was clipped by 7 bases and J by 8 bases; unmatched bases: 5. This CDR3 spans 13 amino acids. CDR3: CASKGQGEEKLFF. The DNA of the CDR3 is TGTGCCAGCAAGGGACAGGGTGAAGAAAAACTGTTTTTT.

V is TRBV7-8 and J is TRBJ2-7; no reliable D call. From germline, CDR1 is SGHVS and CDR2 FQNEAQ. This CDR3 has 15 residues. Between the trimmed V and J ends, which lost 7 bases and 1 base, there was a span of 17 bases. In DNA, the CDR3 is TGTGCCAGCACCGCCGCGACTGGCGTGTCCTACGAGCAGTACTTC. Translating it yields CASTAATGVSYEQYF.

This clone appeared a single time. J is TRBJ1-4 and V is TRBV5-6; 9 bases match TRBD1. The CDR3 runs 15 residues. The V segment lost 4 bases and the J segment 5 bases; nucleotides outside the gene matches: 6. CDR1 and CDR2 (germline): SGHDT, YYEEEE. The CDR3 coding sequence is TGTGCCAGCAGCGAACAGGGGGCCGCGAATGAAAAACTGTTTTTT. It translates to CASSEQGAANEKLFF.

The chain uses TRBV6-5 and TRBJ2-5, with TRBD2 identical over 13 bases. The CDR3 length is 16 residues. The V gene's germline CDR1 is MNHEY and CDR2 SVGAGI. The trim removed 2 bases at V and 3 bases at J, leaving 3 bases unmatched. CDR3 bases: TGTGCCAGCAGTTACCGTGGGACTAGCGGGGAAGAGACCCAGTACTTC. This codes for CASSYRGTSGEETQYF.